The clone carrying this TCR beta chain has only a few counts. Its antigen is not identified. This specimen comes from a study of blood T cells in healthy people across ages. Germline CDR1 SGHTA, CDR2 FQGTGA. This CDR3 spans 16 amino acids. Unmatched junction bases numbered 14, after V lost 5 bases and J lost 5 bases. The use of a sample-barcoded 5' primer and a J-beta primer mix characterized a second PCR of about 6 to 11 cycles. There were at least 2.5 million CDR3-containing paired-end reads obtained from each sample. TCRdb passed the 5' RACE reads through MiXCR, listing each CDR3 protein once. Of about 1.8 million distinct CDR3 sequences listed, about 50% were seen once; the top ten hold approximately 2%. Whole-study findings and limits: There were more naive CD4+ cells and higher diversity in long-lived donors than in aged donors. Possibly confounding the expanded clonotype changes was the fact that donor CMV status was unknown.

This receptor was taken from a woman aged 40-49 years in good health. The material sequenced was blood. V is TRBV7-3 and J is TRBJ2-5; 7 positions match TRBD1. This CDR3 reads CASSRYLQGMGETQYF. The CDR3, as DNA: TGTGCCAGCAGCCGCTATTTACAGGGGATGGGGGAGACCCAGTACTTC.